Listed below are T cell receptor beta chains from one sample, sequenced in a study of cytomegalovirus exposure and HLA in healthy donors. The method was immunoSEQ multiplex PCR; TCRdb's version includes in-frame clones alone and lacks a portion of them. The repertoire holds approximately 150,000 clones, with about 84% as singletons. Specimen: PBMCs. The receptors shown here come from a woman aged 40 to 49 in good health and CMV-seropositive. Each CDR3 is given with its conserved first and last residue. Each record gives: D gene, V gene, J gene, clone size, CDR3 protein, CDR3 DNA. D genes are given only for firm matches. Size tells how often a clone was seen (once, few, many) or the class of an expanded clone, and some rows leave it out.

d_gene: TRBD2
v_gene: TRBV2
j_gene: TRBJ2-1
abundance: .
CDR3aa: CASSEGLAGGDEQFF
CDR3nt: TGTGCCAGCAGTGAAGGACTAGCGGGAGGCGATGAGCAGTTCTTC

d_gene: TRBD1
v_gene: TRBV5-5
j_gene: TRBJ2-2
abundance: .
CDR3aa: CASSPGQGAGELFF
CDR3nt: TGTGCCAGCAGCCCGGGACAGGGGGCCGGGGAGCTGTTTTTT

d_gene: TRBD1
v_gene: TRBV27
j_gene: TRBJ2-7
abundance: .
CDR3aa: CASSLQGAGEQYF
CDR3nt: TGTGCCAGCAGTTTACAGGGGGCCGGCGAGCAGTACTTC

d_gene: TRBD2
v_gene: TRBV5-4
j_gene: TRBJ2-5
abundance: .
CDR3aa: CASSLKPSGGRETQYF
CDR3nt: TGTGCCAGCAGCTTGAAGCCTAGCGGAGGTCGAGAGACCCAGTACTTC

d_gene: TRBD1
v_gene: TRBV28
j_gene: TRBJ1-5
abundance: once
CDR3aa: CASSLDRGSLHNQPQHF
CDR3nt: TGTGCCAGCAGCCTGGACAGGGGGTCCCTCCACAATCAGCCCCAGCATTTT

d_gene: .
v_gene: TRBV10-3
j_gene: TRBJ2-2
abundance: .
CDR3aa: CAISDATIKGELFF
CDR3nt: TGTGCCATCAGTGATGCGACTATTAAAGGGGAGCTGTTTTTT

d_gene: TRBD1
v_gene: TRBV25-1
j_gene: TRBJ2-1
abundance: .
CDR3aa: CASRGPGTAYNEQFF
CDR3nt: TGTGCCAGCAGGGGCCCAGGGACAGCCTACAATGAGCAGTTCTTC

d_gene: TRBD2
v_gene: TRBV11-2
j_gene: TRBJ2-1
abundance: .
CDR3aa: CASSLVTSGRAGIYNEQFF
CDR3nt: TGTGCCAGCAGCTTAGTCACTAGCGGGAGGGCCGGTATCTACAATGAGCAGTTCTTC

d_gene: .
v_gene: TRBV6-5
j_gene: TRBJ2-7
abundance: .
CDR3aa: CASPKGHLLSYEQYF
CDR3nt: TGTGCCAGCCCTAAAGGACATCTCCTGAGTTACGAGCAGTACTTC

d_gene: .
v_gene: TRBV27
j_gene: TRBJ2-7
abundance: .
CDR3aa: CASSSVPYEQYF
CDR3nt: TGTGCCAGCAGTTCCGTCCCCTACGAGCAGTACTTC

d_gene: TRBD1
v_gene: TRBV25-1
j_gene: TRBJ2-5
abundance: once
CDR3aa: CASSEHDRGRGETQYF
CDR3nt: TGTGCCAGCAGTGAACATGACAGGGGGCGCGGGGAGACCCAGTACTTC

d_gene: TRBD2
v_gene: TRBV14
j_gene: TRBJ2-1
abundance: .
CDR3aa: CASSHPLTSGSYNEQFF
CDR3nt: TGTGCCAGCAGCCACCCTTTAACTAGCGGCTCCTACAATGAGCAGTTCTTC

d_gene: .
v_gene: TRBV19
j_gene: TRBJ1-1
abundance: .
CDR3aa: CASGHRWAGGGSEAFF
CDR3nt: TGTGCCAGTGGCCACCGCTGGGCCGGCGGGGGGTCTGAAGCTTTCTTT

d_gene: .
v_gene: TRBV30
j_gene: TRBJ2-2
abundance: .
CDR3aa: CAGGGENTGELFF
CDR3nt: TGTGCCGGGGGTGGAGAGAACACCGGGGAGCTGTTTTTT

d_gene: .
v_gene: TRBV28
j_gene: TRBJ2-7
abundance: few
CDR3aa: CASTPPVAETSYEQYF
CDR3nt: TGTGCCAGCACGCCCCCGGTAGCGGAGACCTCCTACGAGCAGTACTTC

d_gene: .
v_gene: TRBV29-1
j_gene: TRBJ1-4
abundance: .
CDR3aa: CSVAQGGDWKKLFF
CDR3nt: TGCAGCGTTGCGCAAGGGGGGGATTGGAAAAAACTGTTTTTT

d_gene: TRBD2
v_gene: TRBV11-3
j_gene: TRBJ2-4
abundance: .
CDR3aa: CASSSGLAAKNIQYF
CDR3nt: TGTGCCAGCAGCTCGGGACTAGCGGCTAAAAACATTCAGTACTTC

d_gene: .
v_gene: TRBV4-1
j_gene: TRBJ2-5
abundance: few
CDR3aa: CASSQVGLPFVVETQYF
CDR3nt: TGCGCCAGCAGCCAAGTTGGACTACCATTTGTAGTGGAGACCCAGTACTTC

d_gene: TRBD2
v_gene: TRBV5-1
j_gene: TRBJ2-4
abundance: .
CDR3aa: CASSTLAGGGNIQYF
CDR3nt: TGCGCCAGCAGCACGCTAGCGGGAGGAGGGAACATTCAGTACTTC

d_gene: .
v_gene: TRBV11-3
j_gene: TRBJ1-1
abundance: .
CDR3aa: CASSLDYMNTEAFF
CDR3nt: TGTGCCAGCAGCTTAGATTACATGAACACTGAAGCTTTCTTT

d_gene: TRBD1
v_gene: TRBV29-1
j_gene: TRBJ1-1
abundance: .
CDR3aa: CSARTGRTEAFF
CDR3nt: TGCAGCGCTCGGACAGGGAGGACTGAAGCTTTCTTT

d_gene: .
v_gene: TRBV21-1
j_gene: TRBJ2-7
abundance: .
CDR3aa: CASSKEGDRTLSYEQYF
CDR3nt: TGTGCCAGCAGCAAAGAAGGGGACAGGACCCTCTCCTACGAGCAGTACTTC

d_gene: .
v_gene: TRBV7-8
j_gene: TRBJ1-2
abundance: .
CDR3aa: CASSLMQQGTYGYTF
CDR3nt: TGTGCCAGCAGCTTAATGCAACAGGGAACCTATGGCTACACCTTC

d_gene: .
v_gene: TRBV6-1
j_gene: TRBJ1-1
abundance: .
CDR3aa: CASSSNRPVNTEAFF
CDR3nt: TGTGCCAGCAGTAGTAACAGGCCAGTGAACACTGAAGCTTTCTTT

d_gene: TRBD2
v_gene: TRBV9
j_gene: TRBJ2-1
abundance: .
CDR3aa: CASSPVGTSLINEQFF
CDR3nt: TGTGCCAGCAGCCCCGTTGGGACTAGCCTAATCAATGAGCAGTTCTTC

d_gene: TRBD2
v_gene: TRBV27
j_gene: TRBJ2-7
abundance: .
CDR3aa: CASSPLSGTGPYEQYF
CDR3nt: TGTGCCAGCAGTCCACTTAGCGGGACGGGCCCCTACGAGCAGTACTTC

d_gene: .
v_gene: TRBV13
j_gene: TRBJ2-7
abundance: .
CDR3aa: CASSLAPGAYEQYF
CDR3nt: TGTGCCAGCAGCTTAGCTCCGGGAGCCTACGAGCAGTACTTC

d_gene: .
v_gene: TRBV7-9
j_gene: TRBJ1-2
abundance: .
CDR3aa: CSSSLTGLSYTF
CDR3nt: TGTTCCAGCAGTCTGACGGGACTCAGCTACACCTTC

d_gene: .
v_gene: TRBV7-6
j_gene: TRBJ2-5
abundance: .
CDR3aa: CASSSTRETQYF
CDR3nt: TGTGCCAGCAGCTCCACTAGAGAGACCCAGTACTTC

d_gene: TRBD2
v_gene: TRBV5-1
j_gene: TRBJ2-5
abundance: .
CDR3aa: CASSVGLAVTQETQYF
CDR3nt: TGCGCCAGCAGCGTCGGACTAGCGGTAACCCAAGAGACCCAGTACTTC

d_gene: .
v_gene: TRBV7-9
j_gene: TRBJ2-1
abundance: .
CDR3aa: CASSLGTVDNEQFF
CDR3nt: TGTGCCAGCAGCCTAGGGACTGTCGACAATGAGCAGTTCTTC

d_gene: TRBD1
v_gene: TRBV7-9
j_gene: TRBJ2-3
abundance: once
CDR3aa: CASSLTGPTDTQYF
CDR3nt: TGTGCCAGCAGCTTGACAGGGCCCACAGATACGCAGTATTTT

d_gene: .
v_gene: TRBV5-1
j_gene: TRBJ1-1
abundance: .
CDR3aa: CASSQGSNTEAFF
CDR3nt: TGCGCCAGCAGTCAGGGATCGAACACTGAAGCTTTCTTT

d_gene: TRBD2
v_gene: TRBV6-1
j_gene: TRBJ2-2
abundance: few
CDR3aa: CASSQLASTGELFF
CDR3nt: TGTGCCAGCAGTCAACTAGCGAGCACCGGGGAGCTGTTTTTT

d_gene: .
v_gene: TRBV19
j_gene: TRBJ2-2
abundance: few
CDR3aa: CASSLGDTGELFF
CDR3nt: TGTGCCAGTAGTTTGGGAGACACCGGGGAGCTGTTTTTT

d_gene: TRBD2
v_gene: TRBV7-9
j_gene: TRBJ2-7
abundance: once
CDR3aa: CASRGTSGYEQYF
CDR3nt: TGTGCCAGCAGAGGGACTAGCGGCTACGAGCAGTACTTC

d_gene: .
v_gene: TRBV6-6
j_gene: TRBJ2-5
abundance: .
CDR3aa: CASSRIQTGIQETQYF
CDR3nt: TGTGCCAGCAGTCGAATACAAACCGGGATCCAAGAGACCCAGTACTTC

d_gene: TRBD1
v_gene: TRBV5-1
j_gene: TRBJ1-1
abundance: .
CDR3aa: CASSLAYRGPEAFF
CDR3nt: TGCGCCAGCAGCTTGGCCTACAGGGGACCTGAAGCTTTCTTT

d_gene: TRBD2
v_gene: TRBV7-2
j_gene: TRBJ2-3
abundance: .
CDR3aa: CASSLSSGRPDTQYF
CDR3nt: TGTGCCAGCAGCTTAAGTAGCGGGCGCCCAGATACGCAGTATTTT

d_gene: .
v_gene: TRBV29-1
j_gene: TRBJ2-1
abundance: .
CDR3aa: CSVLGRHPYNEQFF
CDR3nt: TGCAGCGTGCTGGGGAGGCACCCCTACAATGAGCAGTTCTTC

d_gene: TRBD2
v_gene: TRBV29-1
j_gene: TRBJ2-7
abundance: .
CDR3aa: CSVEGAGEWGYEQYF
CDR3nt: TGCAGCGTTGAGGGCGCGGGAGAATGGGGCTACGAGCAGTACTTC

d_gene: .
v_gene: TRBV13
j_gene: TRBJ1-1
abundance: .
CDR3aa: CASSSAGDMGTEAFF
CDR3nt: TGTGCCAGCAGCTCCGCAGGGGATATGGGCACTGAAGCTTTCTTT

d_gene: .
v_gene: TRBV5-1
j_gene: TRBJ1-2
abundance: .
CDR3aa: CASSLDSPYGYTF
CDR3nt: TGCGCCAGCAGCTTGGACAGCCCGTATGGCTACACCTTC

d_gene: .
v_gene: TRBV6-1
j_gene: TRBJ2-4
abundance: .
CDR3aa: CASSEALAKNIQYF
CDR3nt: TGTGCCAGCAGTGAGGCCTTAGCCAAAAACATTCAGTACTTC

d_gene: .
v_gene: TRBV6-5
j_gene: TRBJ1-1
abundance: .
CDR3aa: CASSYGRNTEAFF
CDR3nt: TGTGCCAGCAGTTACGGCAGGAACACTGAAGCTTTCTTT

d_gene: .
v_gene: TRBV18
j_gene: TRBJ1-2
abundance: .
CDR3aa: CASSPLEGHYGYTF
CDR3nt: TGTGCCAGCTCACCATTGGAGGGCCACTATGGCTACACCTTC

d_gene: TRBD1
v_gene: TRBV7-9
j_gene: TRBJ2-3
abundance: few
CDR3aa: CASRVYRGPDTQYF
CDR3nt: TGTGCCAGCAGGGTATACAGGGGGCCGGATACGCAGTATTTT

d_gene: TRBD2
v_gene: TRBV5-1
j_gene: TRBJ2-2
abundance: .
CDR3aa: CASSLALGLATTGELFF
CDR3nt: TGCGCCAGCAGCTTGGCATTGGGACTAGCGACAACCGGGGAGCTGTTTTTT

d_gene: TRBD2
v_gene: TRBV6-1
j_gene: TRBJ2-7
abundance: .
CDR3aa: CASRLAVTYEQYF
CDR3nt: TGTGCCAGTAGACTAGCGGTGACCTACGAGCAGTACTTC